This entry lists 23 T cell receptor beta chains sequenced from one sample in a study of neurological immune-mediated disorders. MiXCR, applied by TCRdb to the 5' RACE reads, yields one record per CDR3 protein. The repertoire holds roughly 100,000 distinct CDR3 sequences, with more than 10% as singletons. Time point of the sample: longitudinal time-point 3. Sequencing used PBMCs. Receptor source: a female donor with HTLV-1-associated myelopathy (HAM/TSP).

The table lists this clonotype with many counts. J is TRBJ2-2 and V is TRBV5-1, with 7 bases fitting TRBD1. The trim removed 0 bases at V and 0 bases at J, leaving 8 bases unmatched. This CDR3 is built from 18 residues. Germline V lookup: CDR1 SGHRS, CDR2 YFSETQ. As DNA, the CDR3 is TGCGCCAGCAGCTTGGCCGGGACAGCCTACTCGAACACCGGGGAGCTGTTTTTT. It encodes CASSLAGTAYSNTGELFF.

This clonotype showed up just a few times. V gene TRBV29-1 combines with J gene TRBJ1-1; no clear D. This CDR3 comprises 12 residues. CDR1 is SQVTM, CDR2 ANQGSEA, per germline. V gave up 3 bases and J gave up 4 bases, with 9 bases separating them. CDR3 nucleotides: TGCAGCGTTGAGCTCCGACCCACTGAAGCTTTCTTT. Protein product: CSVELRPTEAFF. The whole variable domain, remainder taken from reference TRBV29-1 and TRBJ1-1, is SAVISQKPSRDICQRGTSLTIQCQVDSQVTMMFWYRQQPGQSLTLIATANQGSEATYESGFVIDKFPISRPNLTFSTLTVSNMSPEDSSIYLCSVELRPTEAFFGQGTRLTVV.

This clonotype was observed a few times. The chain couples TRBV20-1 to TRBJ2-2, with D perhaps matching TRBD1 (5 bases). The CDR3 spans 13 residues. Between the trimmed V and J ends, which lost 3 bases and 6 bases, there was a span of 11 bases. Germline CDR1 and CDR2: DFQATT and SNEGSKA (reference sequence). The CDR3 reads CSASETRAGELFF. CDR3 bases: TGCAGTGCTAGTGAGACCAGGGCCGGGGAGCTGTTTTTT.

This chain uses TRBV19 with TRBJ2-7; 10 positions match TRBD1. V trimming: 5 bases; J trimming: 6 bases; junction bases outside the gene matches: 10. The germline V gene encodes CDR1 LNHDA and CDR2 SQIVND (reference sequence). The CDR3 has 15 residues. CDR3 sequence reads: CASSPRLGQGTEQYF. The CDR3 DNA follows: TGTGCCAGTAGTCCCAGACTGGGACAGGGGACCGAGCAGTACTTC.

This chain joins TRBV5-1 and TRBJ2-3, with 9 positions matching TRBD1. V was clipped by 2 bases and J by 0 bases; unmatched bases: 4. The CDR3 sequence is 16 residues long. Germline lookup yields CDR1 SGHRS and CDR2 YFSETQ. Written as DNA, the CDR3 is TGCGCCAGCAGCTTCTCCGGGACAGGGAGCACAGATACGCAGTATTTT. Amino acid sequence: CASSFSGTGSTDTQYF. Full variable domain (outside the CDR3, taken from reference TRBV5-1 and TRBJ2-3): KAGVTQTPRYLIKTRGQQVTLSCSPISGHRSVSWYQQTPGQGLQFLFEYFSETQRNKGNFPGRFSGRQFSNSRSEMNVSTLELGDSALYLCASSFSGTGSTDTQYFGPGTRLTVL.

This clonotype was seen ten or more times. DNA of the CDR3: TGCAGTGCTTCCCCGGGGGGGCCGGTTGAGACCCAGTACTTC. Amino acids: CSASPGGPVETQYF. This chain joins TRBV20-1 and TRBJ2-5; TRBD2 agrees at 8 bases. With 5 bases clipped from V and 5 bases from J, the junction kept 10 bases outside the gene matches. The CDR3 totals 14 residues. The germline V gene encodes CDR1 DFQATT and CDR2 SNEGSKA (reference sequence).

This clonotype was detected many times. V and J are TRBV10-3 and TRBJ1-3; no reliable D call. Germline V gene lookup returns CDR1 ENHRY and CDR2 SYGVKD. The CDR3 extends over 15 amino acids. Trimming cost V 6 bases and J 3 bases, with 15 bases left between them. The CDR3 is CAIRFRLIDGNTIYF. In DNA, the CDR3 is TGTGCCATCAGGTTCAGGCTGATTGATGGAAACACCATATATTTT.

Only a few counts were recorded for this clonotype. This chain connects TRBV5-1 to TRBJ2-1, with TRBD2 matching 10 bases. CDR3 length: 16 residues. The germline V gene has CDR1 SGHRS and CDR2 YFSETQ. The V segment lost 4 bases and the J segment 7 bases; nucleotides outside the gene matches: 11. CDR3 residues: CASSGYSGGPQNEQFF. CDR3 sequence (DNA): TGCGCCAGCAGCGGCTATAGCGGGGGGCCCCAAAATGAGCAGTTCTTC.

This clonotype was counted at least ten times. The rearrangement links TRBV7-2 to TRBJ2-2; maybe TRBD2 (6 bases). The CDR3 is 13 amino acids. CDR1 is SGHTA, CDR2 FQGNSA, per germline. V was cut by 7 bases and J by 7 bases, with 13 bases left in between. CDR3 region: CASNLLGGGELFF. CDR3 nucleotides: TGTGCCAGCAACCTCCTCGGGGGCGGGGAGCTGTTTTTT. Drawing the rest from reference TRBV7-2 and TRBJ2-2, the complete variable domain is GAGVSQSPSNKVTEKGKDVELRCDPISGHTALYWYRQSLGQGLEFLIYFQGNSAPDKSGLPSDRFSAERTGGSVSTLTIQRTQQEDSAVYLCASNLLGGGELFFGEGSRLTVL.

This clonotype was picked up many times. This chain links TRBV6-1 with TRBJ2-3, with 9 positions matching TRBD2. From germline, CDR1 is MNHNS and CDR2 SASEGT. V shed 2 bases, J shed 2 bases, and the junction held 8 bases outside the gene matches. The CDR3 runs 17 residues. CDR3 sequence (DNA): TGTGCCAGCAGTGAAAAGCTAGCGGGGACCTTCACAGATACGCAGTATTTT. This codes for CASSEKLAGTFTDTQYF.

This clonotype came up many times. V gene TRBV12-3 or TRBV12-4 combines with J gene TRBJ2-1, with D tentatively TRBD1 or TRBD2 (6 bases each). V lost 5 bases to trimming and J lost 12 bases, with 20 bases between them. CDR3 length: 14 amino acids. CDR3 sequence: CASSLLTGAVGQFF. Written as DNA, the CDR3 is TGTGCCAGCAGTCTCCTTACGGGGGCCGTCGGGCAGTTCTTC.

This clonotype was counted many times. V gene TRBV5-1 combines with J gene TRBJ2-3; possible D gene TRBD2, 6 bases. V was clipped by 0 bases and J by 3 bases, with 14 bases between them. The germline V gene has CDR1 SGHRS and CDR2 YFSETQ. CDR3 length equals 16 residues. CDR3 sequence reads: CASSLGMAGTTDTQYF. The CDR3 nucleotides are TGCGCCAGCAGCTTGGGCATGGCGGGGACGACAGATACGCAGTATTTT.

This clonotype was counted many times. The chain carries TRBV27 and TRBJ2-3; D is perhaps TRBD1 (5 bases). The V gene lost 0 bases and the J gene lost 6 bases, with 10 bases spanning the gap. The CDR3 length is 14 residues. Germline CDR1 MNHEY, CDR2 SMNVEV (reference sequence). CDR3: CASSLSPGSDTQYF. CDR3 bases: TGTGCCAGCAGTTTATCTCCAGGGTCGGATACGCAGTATTTT.

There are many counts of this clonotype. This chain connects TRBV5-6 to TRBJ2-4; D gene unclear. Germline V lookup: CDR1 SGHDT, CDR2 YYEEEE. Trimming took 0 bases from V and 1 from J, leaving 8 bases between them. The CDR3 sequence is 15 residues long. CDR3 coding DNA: TGTGCCAGCAGCTTGGGACATTGGGCCAAAAACATTCAGTACTTC. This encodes CASSLGHWAKNIQYF.

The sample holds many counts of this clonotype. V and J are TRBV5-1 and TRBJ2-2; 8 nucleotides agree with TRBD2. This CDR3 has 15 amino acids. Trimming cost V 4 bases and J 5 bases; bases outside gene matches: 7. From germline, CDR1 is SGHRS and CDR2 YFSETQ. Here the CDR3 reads CASSPGGAGTGELFF. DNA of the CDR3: TGCGCCAGCAGCCCCGGGGGGGCTGGTACCGGGGAGCTGTTTTTT.

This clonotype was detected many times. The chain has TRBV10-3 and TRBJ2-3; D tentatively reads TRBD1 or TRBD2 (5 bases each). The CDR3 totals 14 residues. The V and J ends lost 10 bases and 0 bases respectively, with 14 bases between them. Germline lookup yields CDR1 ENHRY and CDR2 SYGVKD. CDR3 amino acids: CATIGTASTDTQYF. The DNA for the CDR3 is TGTGCCACTATTGGGACGGCTAGCACAGATACGCAGTATTTT.

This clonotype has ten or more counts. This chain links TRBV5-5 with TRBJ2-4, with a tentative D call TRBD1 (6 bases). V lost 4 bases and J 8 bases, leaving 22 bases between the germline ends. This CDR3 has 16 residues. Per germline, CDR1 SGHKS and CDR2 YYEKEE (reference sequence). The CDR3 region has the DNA TGTGCCAGCAGCCGAATGGGACAAATCGGATCGGACATTCAGTACTTC. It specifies CASSRMGQIGSDIQYF.

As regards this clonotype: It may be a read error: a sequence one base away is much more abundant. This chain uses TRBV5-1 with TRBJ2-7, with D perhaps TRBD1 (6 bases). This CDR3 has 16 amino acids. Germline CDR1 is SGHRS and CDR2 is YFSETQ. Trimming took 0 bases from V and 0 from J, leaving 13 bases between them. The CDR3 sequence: CASSLAGQSGSYEQYF. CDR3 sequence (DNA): TGCGCCAGCAGCTTGGCGGGACAATCGGGCTCCTACGAGCAGTACTTC.

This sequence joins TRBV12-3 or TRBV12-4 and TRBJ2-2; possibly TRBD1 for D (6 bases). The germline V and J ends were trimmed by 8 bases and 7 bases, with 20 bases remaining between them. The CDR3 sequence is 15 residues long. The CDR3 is CASSATGSRVGELFF. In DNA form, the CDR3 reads TGTGCCAGCTCGGCGACAGGTTCACGGGTCGGGGAGCTGTTTTTT.

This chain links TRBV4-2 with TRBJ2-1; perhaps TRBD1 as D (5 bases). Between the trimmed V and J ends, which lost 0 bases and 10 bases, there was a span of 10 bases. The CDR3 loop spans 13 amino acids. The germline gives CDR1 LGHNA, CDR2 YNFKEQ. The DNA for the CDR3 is TGTGCCAGCAGCCAAGACAGGGCTGGAGAGCAGTTCTTC. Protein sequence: CASSQDRAGEQFF.

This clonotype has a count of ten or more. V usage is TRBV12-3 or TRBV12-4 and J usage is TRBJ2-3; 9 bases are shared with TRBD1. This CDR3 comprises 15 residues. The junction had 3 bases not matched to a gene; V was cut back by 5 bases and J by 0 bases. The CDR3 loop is CASSRTGASTDTQYF. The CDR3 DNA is TGTGCCAGCAGTAGGACAGGGGCGAGCACAGATACGCAGTATTTT.

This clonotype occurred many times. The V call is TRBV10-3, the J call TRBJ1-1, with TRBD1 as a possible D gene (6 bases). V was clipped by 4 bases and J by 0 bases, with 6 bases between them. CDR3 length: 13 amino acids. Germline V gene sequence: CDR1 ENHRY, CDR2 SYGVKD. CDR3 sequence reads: CAISGTVNTEAFF. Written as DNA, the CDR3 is TGTGCCATCAGTGGGACAGTGAACACTGAAGCTTTCTTT.

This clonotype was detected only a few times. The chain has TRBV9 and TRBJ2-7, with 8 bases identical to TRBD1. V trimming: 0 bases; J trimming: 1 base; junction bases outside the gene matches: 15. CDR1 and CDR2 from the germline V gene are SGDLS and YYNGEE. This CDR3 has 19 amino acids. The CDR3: CASSVGGWTGRSISYEQYF. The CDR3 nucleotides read TGTGCCAGCAGCGTAGGTGGTTGGACAGGGAGATCTATTTCCTACGAGCAGTACTTC.